Below are 17 T cell receptor beta chains sequenced from a single sample in a study of cytomegalovirus exposure and HLA in healthy donors (dated by TCRdb to the late 2010s). Library generation was performed with the immunoSEQ multiplex PCR assay. For the multiplex PCR, a mixture combining 60 forward primers for TCR Vbeta segments and 13 reverse primers for TCR Jbeta segments was used. As stored in TCRdb, this immuneACCESS dataset retains in-frame rearrangements with V and J assigned. A fraction of the clones does not appear; measured against another copy, unresolved V genes explain less than half of the discrepancy, and the remainder lacks a known reason. This sample holds 150,000 to 200,000 clones; 80% were observed only once. Approximately 15% of the sample is held by the ten biggest clonotypes. Sequences were obtained from PBMCs. These TCRs come from a woman between 40 and 55 years old in good health and CMV-seronegative.

This chain connects TRBV7-6 to TRBJ2-2; the match to TRBD2 covers 10 bases. The CDR3 runs 17 residues. V shed 0 bases and J 2 bases; nucleotides not matched to a gene: 3. CDR1 and CDR2 from the germline V gene are SGHVS and FNYEAQ. The CDR3 loop is CASSLAPLAGNTGELFF. The DNA of the CDR3 is TGTGCCAGCAGCTTAGCGCCACTAGCGGGAAACACCGGGGAGCTGTTTTTT.

This clone was observed a single time. The chain carries TRBV5-6 and TRBJ1-5; 10 bases are shared with TRBD1. There are 15 residues in the CDR3. The V segment lost 4 bases and the J segment 3 bases; nucleotides outside the gene matches: 4. Germline lookup yields CDR1 SGHDT and CDR2 YYEEEE. CDR3 loop: CASSMGTGDNQPQHF. CDR3 DNA: TGTGCCAGCAGCATGGGGACAGGGGACAATCAGCCCCAGCATTTT.

This rearrangement joins TRBV7-2 to TRBJ2-3, with 9 bases identical to TRBD2. Germline CDR1 reads SGHTA; CDR2 reads FQGNSA. The V segment lost 6 bases and the J segment 5 bases; nucleotides outside the gene matches: 15. This CDR3 region has 17 residues. In DNA form, the CDR3 reads TGTGCCAGCAGTCCAGGTGGGCGGGGGGGCCCCCAAGATACGCAGTATTTT. This translates into CASSPGGRGGPQDTQYF.

This chain joins TRBV2 and TRBJ2-5; D unclear. The DNA end lines up better with TRBJ2-7; the J call may be wrong. This CDR3 comprises 13 residues. CDR1 is SNHLY, CDR2 FYNNEI, per germline. CDR3: CASSEGQNYEQYF. Written as DNA, the CDR3 is TGTGCCAGCAGTGAAGGGCAGAACTACGAGCAGTACTTC.

This clone has just a few counts. This chain links TRBV2 with TRBJ2-1; 9 bases agree with TRBD2. CDR1 SNHLY and CDR2 FYNNEI come from the germline V gene. The CDR3 is 15 residues long. Losses at the gene ends were 5 bases for V and 4 bases for J; bases not matched to a gene: 6. The CDR3 loop reads CASSFRLAVYNEQFF. The CDR3 nucleotides read TGTGCCAGCAGTTTCCGACTAGCGGTTTACAATGAGCAGTTCTTC.

In regard to this clone: The junction departs from the called germline gene at one end, perhaps through a read error. The chain uses TRBV5-6 and TRBJ2-4, with TRBD2 as a possible D gene (6 bases). Germline V gene lookup returns CDR1 SGHDT and CDR2 YYEEEE. This CDR3 has 14 residues. DNA of the CDR3: TGTGCCAGCGGAGTTGGAGGGGACCAAAACAGTCAGTACTTC. Protein: CASGVGGDQNSQYF. The whole variable domain, filled in from reference TRBV5-6 and TRBJ2-4, reads DAGVTQSPTHLIKTRGQQVTLRCSPKSGHDTVSWYQQALGQGPQFIFQYYEEEERQRGNFPDRFSGHQFPNYSSELNVNALLLGDSALYLCASGVGGDQNSQYFGAGTRLSVL.

This clone was counted a few times. The genes are TRBV6-5 and TRBJ1-2; weak D call: TRBD1 (5 bases). V gave up 2 bases and J gave up 7 bases, with 11 bases separating them. The CDR3 totals 13 residues. Germline V gene lookup returns CDR1 MNHEY and CDR2 SVGAGI. CDR3 DNA sequence: TGTGCCAGCAGTTACCTCCAGGGTGGTGGCTACACCTTC. Its protein product is CASSYLQGGGYTF.

Only one count was recorded for this clone. The rearrangement links TRBV7-8 to TRBJ1-4, with 9 bases that match TRBD1. Germline loops: CDR1 SGHVS, CDR2 FQNEAQ. The ends lost 5 bases at V and 8 bases at J; junction bases unmatched: 9. CDR3 size: 15 residues. The CDR3 DNA follows: TGTGCCAGCAGCCCAGGGACAGGGAGGCGAGAAAAACTGTTTTTT. It yields the protein CASSPGTGRREKLFF. The full variable domain, its missing parts supplied by reference TRBV7-8 and TRBJ1-4, is GAGVSQSPRYKVAKRGQDVALRCDPISGHVSLFWYQQALGQGPEFLTYFQNEAQLDKSGLPSDRFFAERPEGSVSTLKIQRTQQEDSAVYLCASSPGTGRREKLFFGSGTQLSVL.

This clone was found a few times. The chain links TRBV6-1 to TRBJ1-5; D is undetermined. The CDR3 consists of 14 residues. CDR1 MNHNS and CDR2 SASEGT come from the germline V gene. V lost 8 bases to trimming and J lost 2 bases, with 13 bases between them. As DNA, the CDR3 is TGTGCCAGCCAGGTTCCTTGGGGCAATCAGCCCCAGCATTTT. Translated, it gives CASQVPWGNQPQHF.

V is TRBV18 and J is TRBJ1-4; D perhaps matches TRBD1 (5 bases). Germline values: CDR1 KGHSH, CDR2 LQKENI. V dropped 4 bases and J dropped 4 bases, with 13 bases sitting between them. The CDR3 contains 15 residues. The CDR3 region is CASSLQGIYNEKLFF. CDR3 coding DNA: TGTGCCAGCTCACTTCAGGGAATCTATAATGAAAAACTGTTTTTT.

The chain links TRBV28 to TRBJ1-1; no firm D call. V lost 6 bases and J 2 bases, leaving 7 bases between the germline ends. Germline V gives CDR1 MDHEN, CDR2 SYDVKM. There are 12 residues in the CDR3. The CDR3 loop is CASSLENTEAFF. The CDR3 DNA sequence: TGTGCCAGCAGCCTAGAAAACACTGAAGCTTTCTTT.

V is TRBV7-2 and J is TRBJ2-1; maybe TRBD1 (6 bases). V was shortened by 6 bases and J by 4 bases, with 16 bases between the two germline ends. The germline gives CDR1 SGHTA, CDR2 FQGNSA. This CDR3 spans 15 amino acids. The CDR3 bases are TGTGCCAGCAGGTTCCACGGGACACCATACAATGAGCAGTTCTTC. Translating it yields CASRFHGTPYNEQFF.

The chain carries TRBV2 and TRBJ2-1; D may be TRBD1 (6 bases). From germline, CDR1 is SNHLY and CDR2 FYNNEI. V was cut by 6 bases and J by 16 bases, with 16 bases left in between. This CDR3 has 11 amino acids. The CDR3 sequence is CASSSYGDTFF. The CDR3 nucleotides are TGTGCCAGCAGCAGTTACGGGGACACTTTCTTC.

In its sample, this clone was seen once. The chain links TRBV10-3 to TRBJ1-5, with 9 bases fitting TRBD1. The CDR3 consists of 15 residues. Trimming took 5 bases from V and 6 from J; bases not matched to a gene: 8. Germline lookup yields CDR1 ENHRY and CDR2 SYGVKD. The CDR3 DNA reads TGTGCCATCAGTCCAGGGGACAGGGTCGGTCAGCCCCAGCATTTT. Amino acid sequence: CAISPGDRVGQPQHF.

This chain joins TRBV9 and TRBJ2-7; 7 nucleotides agree with TRBD1. CDR3 length: 13 amino acids. CDR1 is SGDLS and CDR2 is YYNGEE in the germline V gene. V shed 4 bases, J shed 6 bases, and the junction held 7 bases outside the gene matches. The CDR3 region has the DNA TGTGCCAGCAGCACAAGGGACAGCTCCGAGCAGTACTTC. Translated: CASSTRDSSEQYF.

The rearrangement uses TRBV7-2 and TRBJ2-5; no clear D. Germline values: CDR1 SGHTA, CDR2 FQGNSA. The CDR3 covers 13 residues. V lost 8 bases and J 2 bases, leaving 12 bases between the germline ends. This CDR3 is CASRTNQQETQYF. The CDR3 DNA reads as TGTGCCAGCCGTACCAACCAGCAAGAGACCCAGTACTTC.

This rearrangement joins TRBV19 to TRBJ2-4, with a tentative D call TRBD2 (6 bases). Germline V lookup: CDR1 LNHDA, CDR2 SQIVND (reference sequence). Deletions cut 5 bases from V and 9 bases from J, with 11 bases between. The CDR3 spans 12 residues. CDR3 residues: CASSLSGGIQYF. The CDR3 DNA follows: TGTGCCAGTAGTCTTAGCGGCGGCATTCAGTACTTC.